What follows is one T cell receptor (beta chain) and its context. Its matching antigen is unknown. V shed 10 bases and J shed 3 bases, with 22 bases lying between them. Germline lookup yields CDR1 ENHRY and CDR2 SYGVKD. The CDR3 consists of 15 residues. The assay was immunoSEQ multiplex PCR, and TCRdb's table has in-frame clones only and misses some. Of roughly 110,000 clones listed, 70% to 85% are singletons. This sample was included in a study of radiotherapy plus CTLA-4 blockade in lung cancer. Study at large: Objective response was observed in about 19% of patients, and disease control in roughly 33%. Whole-study findings and limits: Following radiotherapy plus ipilimumab, tumor-derived TCR clones expanded in the blood. Response was reportedly best predicted by early blood T cell clone dynamics, with interferon-beta.

The rearrangement uses TRBV10-3 and TRBJ2-7, with D perhaps matching TRBD1 (6 bases). Sample: peripheral blood, taken from a patient treated with radiotherapy plus ipilimumab. This clonotype originated in a human donor with non-small cell lung cancer that progressed on radiotherapy plus ipilimumab. Some clones in this sample may be carry-over from other donors' samples. The CDR3 spells CATHHAGEIIYEQYF. Here the CDR3 DNA reads TGTGCCACTCACCATGCAGGGGAAATAATCTACGAGCAGTACTTC.